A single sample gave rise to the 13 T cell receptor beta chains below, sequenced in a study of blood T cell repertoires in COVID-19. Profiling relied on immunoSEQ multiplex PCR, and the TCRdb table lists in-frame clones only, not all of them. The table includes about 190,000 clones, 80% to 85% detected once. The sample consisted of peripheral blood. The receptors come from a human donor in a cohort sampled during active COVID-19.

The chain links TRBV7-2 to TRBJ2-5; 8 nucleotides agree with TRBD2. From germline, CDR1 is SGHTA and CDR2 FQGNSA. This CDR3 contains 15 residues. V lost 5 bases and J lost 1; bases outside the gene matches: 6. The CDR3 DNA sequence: TGTGCCAGCAGCAGAAGCGGGGGCCCCCAAGAGACCCAGTACTTC. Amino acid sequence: CASSRSGGPQETQYF.

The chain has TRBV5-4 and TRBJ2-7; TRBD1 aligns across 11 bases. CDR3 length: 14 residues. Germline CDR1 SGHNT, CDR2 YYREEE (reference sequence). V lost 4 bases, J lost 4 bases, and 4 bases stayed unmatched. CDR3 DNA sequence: TGTGCCAGCAGCCCCGGGACAGGGGGGTACGAGCAGTACTTC. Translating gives CASSPGTGGYEQYF.

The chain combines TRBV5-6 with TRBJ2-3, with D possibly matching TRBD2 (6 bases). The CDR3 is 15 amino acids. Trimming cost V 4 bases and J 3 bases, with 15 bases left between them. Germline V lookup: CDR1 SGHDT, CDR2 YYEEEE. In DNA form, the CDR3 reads TGTGCCAGCAGCCCGGTGGGGGGAGAAACAGATACGCAGTATTTT. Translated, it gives CASSPVGGETDTQYF. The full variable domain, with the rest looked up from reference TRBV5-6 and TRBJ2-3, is DAGVTQSPTHLIKTRGQQVTLRCSPKSGHDTVSWYQQALGQGPQFIFQYYEEEERQRGNFPDRFSGHQFPNYSSELNVNALLLGDSALYLCASSPVGGETDTQYFGPGTRLTVL.

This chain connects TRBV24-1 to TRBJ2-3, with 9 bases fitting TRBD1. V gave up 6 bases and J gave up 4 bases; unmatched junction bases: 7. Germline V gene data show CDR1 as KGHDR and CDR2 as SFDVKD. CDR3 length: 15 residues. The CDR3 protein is CATSHRDREADTQYF. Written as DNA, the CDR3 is TGTGCCACCAGTCACCGGGACAGGGAAGCAGATACGCAGTATTTT.

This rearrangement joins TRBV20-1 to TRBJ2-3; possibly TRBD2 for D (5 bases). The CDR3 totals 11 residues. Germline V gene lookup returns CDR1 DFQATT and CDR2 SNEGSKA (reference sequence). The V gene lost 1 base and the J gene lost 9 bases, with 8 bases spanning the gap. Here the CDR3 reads CSARGGQTQYF. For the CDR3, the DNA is TGCAGTGCTAGAGGAGGGCAGACGCAGTATTTT.

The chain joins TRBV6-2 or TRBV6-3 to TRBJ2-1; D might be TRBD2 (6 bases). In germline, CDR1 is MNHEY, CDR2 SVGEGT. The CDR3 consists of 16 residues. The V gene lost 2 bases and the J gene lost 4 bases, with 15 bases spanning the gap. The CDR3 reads CASSYRERAVYNEQFF. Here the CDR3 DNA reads TGTGCCAGCAGTTACCGGGAGAGAGCGGTGTACAATGAGCAGTTCTTC.

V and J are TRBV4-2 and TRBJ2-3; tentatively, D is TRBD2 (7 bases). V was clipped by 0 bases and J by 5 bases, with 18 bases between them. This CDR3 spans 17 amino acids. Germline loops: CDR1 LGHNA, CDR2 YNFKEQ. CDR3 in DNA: TGTGCCAGCAGCCAAGATGGGTCGAGGGGGGGCCGAGATACGCAGTATTTT. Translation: CASSQDGSRGGRDTQYF.

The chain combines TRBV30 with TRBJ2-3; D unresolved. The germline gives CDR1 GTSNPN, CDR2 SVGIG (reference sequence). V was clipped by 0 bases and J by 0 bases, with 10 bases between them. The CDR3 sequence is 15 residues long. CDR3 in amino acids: CAWSVRRSSTDTQYF. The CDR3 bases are TGTGCCTGGAGTGTACGGCGGAGTAGCACAGATACGCAGTATTTT.

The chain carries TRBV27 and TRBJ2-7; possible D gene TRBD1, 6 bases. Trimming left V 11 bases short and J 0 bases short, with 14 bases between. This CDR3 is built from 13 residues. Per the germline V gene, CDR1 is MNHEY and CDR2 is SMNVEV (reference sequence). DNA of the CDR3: TGTGCCGCTTCAACAGGGAGCTCCTACGAGCAGTACTTC. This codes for CAASTGSSYEQYF.

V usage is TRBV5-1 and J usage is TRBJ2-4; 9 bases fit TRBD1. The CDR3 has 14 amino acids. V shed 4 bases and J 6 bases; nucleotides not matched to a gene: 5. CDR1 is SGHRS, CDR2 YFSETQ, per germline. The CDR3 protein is CASSPHRGRNIQYF. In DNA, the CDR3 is TGCGCCAGCAGCCCGCACAGGGGGCGAAACATTCAGTACTTC.

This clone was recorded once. CDR3 in amino acids: CASSSAGFGYTF. The CDR3 bases are TGTGCCAGCAGTTCGGCGGGGTTTGGCTACACCTTC. The V gene is TRBV28, the J gene TRBJ1-2; D uncertain. V lost 4 bases and J lost 7, with 10 bases in between. Germline V gene sequence: CDR1 MDHEN, CDR2 SYDVKM. The CDR3 is 12 amino acids.

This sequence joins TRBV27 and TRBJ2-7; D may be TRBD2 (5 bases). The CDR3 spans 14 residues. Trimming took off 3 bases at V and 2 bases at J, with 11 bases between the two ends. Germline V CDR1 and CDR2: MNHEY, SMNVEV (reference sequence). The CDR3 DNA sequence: TGTGCCAGCAGTTTTGGTCCGGGAACCTACGAGCAGTACTTC. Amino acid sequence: CASSFGPGTYEQYF.

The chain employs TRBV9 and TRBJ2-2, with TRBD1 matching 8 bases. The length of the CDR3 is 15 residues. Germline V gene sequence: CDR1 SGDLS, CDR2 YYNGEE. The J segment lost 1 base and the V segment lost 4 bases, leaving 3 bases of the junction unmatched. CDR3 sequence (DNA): TGTGCCAGCAGCACAGGACAGGGGAACACCGGGGAGCTGTTTTTT. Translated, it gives CASSTGQGNTGELFF.